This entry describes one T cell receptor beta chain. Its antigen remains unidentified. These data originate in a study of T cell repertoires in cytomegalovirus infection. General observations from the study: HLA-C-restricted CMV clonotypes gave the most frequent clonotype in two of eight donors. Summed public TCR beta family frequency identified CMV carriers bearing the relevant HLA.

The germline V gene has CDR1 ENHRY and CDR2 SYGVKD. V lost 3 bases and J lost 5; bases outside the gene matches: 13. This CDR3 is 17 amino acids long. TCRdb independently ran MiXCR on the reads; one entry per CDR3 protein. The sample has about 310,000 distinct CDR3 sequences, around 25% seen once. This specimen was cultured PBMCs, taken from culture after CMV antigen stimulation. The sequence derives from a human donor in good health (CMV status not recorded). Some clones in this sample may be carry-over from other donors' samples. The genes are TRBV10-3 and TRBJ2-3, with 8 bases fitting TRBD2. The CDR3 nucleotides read TGTGCCATCAGTGACGGAGGCCCCGGGAGGGCTATAGATACGCAGTATTTT. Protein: CAISDGGPGRAIDTQYF.